The sequence of this T cell receptor beta chain was determined in a study of blood T cell repertoires in COVID-19. Germline V CDR1 and CDR2: SGHDT, YYEEEE. The CDR3 is 15 residues long. J lost 7 bases, V lost 2 bases, and 7 bases had no gene match. Participants, roughly 18 to 90 years old, spanned fewer than 25 US areas. Cohorts were assigned according to the clinical history that participants reported. The table came from immunoSEQ multiplex PCR; TCRdb's copy has only in-frame clones and leaves some out. This table holds 150,000 to 170,000 clones, 84% found once. The source is a man aged 45 to 65 who had recovered from COVID-19. V usage is TRBV5-6 and J usage is TRBJ2-7; 12 nucleotides agree with TRBD1. The sequenced sample consisted of PBMCs or T cells enriched from blood (not recorded which). The CDR3 spells CASSLSGTGGWEQYF. CDR3 in DNA: TGTGCCAGCAGCTTATCCGGGACAGGGGGCTGGGAGCAGTACTTC. The variable domain in full, completed from reference TRBV5-6 and TRBJ2-7, reads DAGVTQSPTHLIKTRGQQVTLRCSPKSGHDTVSWYQQALGQGPQFIFQYYEEEERQRGNFPDRFSGHQFPNYSSELNVNALLLGDSALYLCASSLSGTGGWEQYFGPGTRLTVT.